This record looks at one TCR beta chain sequence and its context. The CDR3 covers 14 residues. From germline, CDR1 is SGHRS and CDR2 YFSETQ. The V end lost 5 bases, the J end lost 2 bases, and 13 bases lay between the germline ends. The sample comes from a study of blood T cell repertoires in COVID-19. Study at large: Sample material is recorded as cDNA or gDNA derived from T cells, B-cell-depleted T cells, or PBMCs.

Under the authors' procedure: Amplification of reference gene primers was used by the study to estimate nucleated cell counts. Libraries were prepared by immunoSEQ multiplex PCR; TCRdb keeps only in-frame clonotypes and omits some of them. The V and J calls and clone size come from that table; D and trimming were worked out from the DNA. The repertoire includes 150,000 to 180,000 clones, 75% to 80% of them detected once, and approximately 1.8% sits in the top ten. The V call is TRBV5-1, the J call TRBJ1-1; TRBD1 is a possible D gene (6 bases). The sequencing sample was made of peripheral blood. The TCR originated in an elderly man with acute or convalescent COVID-19. Written as DNA, the CDR3 is TGCGCCAGCAGGCAGGGGCCTCAAAACACTGAAGCTTTCTTT. This sequence encodes CASRQGPQNTEAFF.